One and the same sample provided the 8 T cell receptor beta chains below, sequenced in a study of control samples from healthy donors and cancer patients. Libraries were prepared by immunoSEQ multiplex PCR; TCRdb keeps only in-frame clonotypes and omits some of them. Here the sample spans about 110,000 clones, around nine tenths being singletons. Sequencing was done on a sample of blood. These receptors were obtained from a human donor in good health. The donor label of this sample is uncertain.

The chain combines TRBV6-1 with TRBJ1-5, with a possible D match to TRBD1 (6 bases). The germline gives CDR1 MNHNS, CDR2 SASEGT. V was cut by 2 bases and J by 4 bases, with 12 bases left in between. This CDR3 has 15 amino acids. CDR3 sequence reads: CASSERTVLNQPQHF. The CDR3 nucleotides read TGTGCCAGCAGTGAAAGGACAGTATTAAATCAGCCCCAGCATTTT.

The CDR3 DNA follows: TGTGCCAGTCGCACACAGGCGGAGTATAGCAATCAGCCCCAGCATTTT. Its protein product is CASRTQAEYSNQPQHF. V gene TRBV19 combines with J gene TRBJ1-5, with D possibly being TRBD1 (5 bases). The CDR3 loop spans 16 amino acids. Germline lookup yields CDR1 LNHDA and CDR2 SQIVND (reference sequence). V was pared by 8 bases and J by 0 bases, with 17 bases between.

A few counts support this clone. This sequence joins TRBV2 and TRBJ2-2; no reliable D call. There are 14 residues in the CDR3. V lost 0 bases, J lost 6 bases, and 8 bases lay in between. Germline V lookup: CDR1 SNHLY, CDR2 FYNNEI. CDR3 residues: CASSEARSAGELFF. CDR3 in DNA: TGTGCCAGCAGTGAAGCGCGGAGCGCCGGGGAGCTGTTTTTT. The entire variable domain, with the rest obtained from reference TRBV2 and TRBJ2-2, is as follows: EPEVTQTPSHQVTQMGQEVILRCVPISNHLYFYWYRQILGQKVEFLVSFYNNEISEKSEIFDDQFSVERPDGSNFTLKIRSTKLEDSAMYFCASSEARSAGELFFGEGSRLTVL.

This chain joins TRBV7-2 and TRBJ2-7; 8 positions match TRBD1. Germline lookup yields CDR1 SGHTA and CDR2 FQGNSA. The CDR3 is 15 amino acids. The V segment lost 5 bases and the J segment 0 bases; nucleotides outside the gene matches: 6. CDR3: CASSPGQGGSYEQYV. In DNA, the CDR3 is TGTGCCAGCAGCCCAGGACAGGGTGGCTCCTACGAGCAGTACGTC.

This clone was detected only once. The gene calls are TRBV3-1 (or the pseudogene TRBV3-2) and TRBJ1-3, with TRBD1 matching over 8 bases. The germline V gene has CDR1 LGHDT and CDR2 YNNKEL (reference sequence). With 3 bases clipped from V and 3 bases from J, the junction kept 10 bases outside the gene matches. The CDR3 loop spans 17 amino acids. The CDR3 loop is CASSHGPDREGGNTIYF. The CDR3 DNA sequence: TGTGCCAGCAGCCATGGGCCGGACAGGGAGGGTGGAAACACCATATATTTT.

The V and J genes are TRBV29-1 and TRBJ1-1; a weak D match, TRBD1 (6 bases). The germline V and J ends were trimmed by 6 bases and 1 base, with 9 bases remaining between them. There are 12 residues in the CDR3. Per germline, CDR1 SQVTM and CDR2 ANQGSEA. CDR3: CSVGQWNTEAFF. CDR3 sequence (DNA): TGCAGCGTAGGACAGTGGAACACTGAAGCTTTCTTT.

V is TRBV28 and J is TRBJ2-7; 7 bases fit TRBD1. V gave up 6 bases and J gave up 2 bases; unmatched junction bases: 10. This CDR3 region has 15 residues. The germline V gene encodes CDR1 MDHEN and CDR2 SYDVKM. The CDR3 DNA follows: TGTGCCAGCAGAACTGCCGGGACAGTCACCTACGAGCAGTACTTC. Protein product: CASRTAGTVTYEQYF. The complete variable domain, with remaining parts taken from reference TRBV28 and TRBJ2-7, reads DVKVTQSSRYLVKRTGEKVFLECVQDMDHENMFWYRQDPGLGLRLIYFSYDVKMKEKGDIPEGYSVSREKKERFSLILESASTNQTSMYLCASRTAGTVTYEQYFGPGTRLTVT.

The rearrangement links TRBV6-5 to TRBJ1-2, with D possibly matching TRBD1 (6 bases). Trimming took off 7 bases at V and 4 bases at J, with 19 bases between the two ends. Germline V gives CDR1 MNHEY, CDR2 SVGAGI. The CDR3 sequence is 15 residues long. The CDR3 DNA reads as TGTGCCAGCACCCCGTTTAGGGGGGCCCGCTATGGCTACACCTTC. Its translation: CASTPFRGARYGYTF.